These 32 T cell receptor beta chains were all obtained from the same sample, sequenced in a study of T-cell memory formation after mild COVID-19 (dated by TCRdb to the early 2020s). Libraries were prepared through 5' RACE. The instrument given in TCRdb is Illumina NovaSeq 6000. The public reads were reprocessed in TCRdb via fastp at Q25 and MiXCR, keeping in-frame beta chains. Every entry covers one CDR3 protein and lists the most common genes and DNA from its rows. This sample comprises just over 350,000 distinct CDR3 sequences, about an eighth of them detected only once. The ten most abundant clones make up around a fifth of the sample. The sequenced material came from PBMCs or a T cell subset sorted from them (not recorded which). The receptors stem from a man between 18 and 35 years old who had mild COVID-19 (a few samples of this study predate the infection). The sample titles of this study are shuffled in the database, so cell type and time point are left out; the donor was told from shared clones.

This clonotype was seen many times. This rearrangement joins TRBV6-2 or TRBV6-3 to TRBJ1-1, with D possibly TRBD1 on 5 matching bases. The ends were cut back, 5 bases at V and 6 bases at J, with 16 bases in the middle. Germline values: CDR1 MNHEY, CDR2 SVGEGT. The CDR3 runs 14 residues. The CDR3 is CASSAYRRSAEAFF. In nucleotides, the CDR3 is TGTGCCAGCAGTGCATACAGGCGAAGCGCTGAAGCTTTCTTT.

The chain couples TRBV20-1 to TRBJ2-7; D is possibly TRBD1 (5 bases). Per the germline V gene, CDR1 is DFQATT and CDR2 is SNEGSKA (reference sequence). CDR3 length equals 14 residues. Trimming pared 0 bases from V and 5 bases from J, leaving 14 bases between. The CDR3 is CSARDSRQKNEQYV. The DNA for the CDR3 is TGCAGTGCTAGAGATAGTAGACAGAAGAACGAGCAGTACGTC.

The chain has TRBV24-1 and TRBJ2-1; D possibly corresponds to TRBD2 (6 bases). This CDR3 spans 13 amino acids. V lost 5 bases to trimming and J lost 6 bases, with 10 bases between them. The germline CDR1 and CDR2 sequences are KGHDR and SFDVKD. CDR3 nucleotide sequence: TGTGCCACCAGTGGACTAGGTATCAATGAGCAGTTCTTC. It is translated as CATSGLGINEQFF.

V usage is TRBV14 and J usage is TRBJ2-3; weak D call: TRBD2 (7 bases). Germline V gene data show CDR1 as SGHDN and CDR2 as FVKESK. V was cut by 1 base and J by 0 bases, with 14 bases left in between. The CDR3 covers 17 residues. The CDR3 protein is CASSQGGGARSTDTQYF. CDR3 nucleotide sequence: TGTGCCAGCAGCCAAGGAGGGGGGGCGCGGAGCACAGATACGCAGTATTTT.

This clonotype was recorded a few times. The CDR3 sequence is CASSRMTSGGKETQYF. DNA for the CDR3: TGTGCCAGCAGTCGGATGACTAGCGGGGGTAAAGAGACCCAGTACTTC. This chain joins TRBV7-9 and TRBJ2-5; 12 bases map to TRBD2. This CDR3 has 16 residues. The trim removed 6 bases at V and 3 bases at J, leaving 8 bases unmatched. Germline-derived CDR1 and CDR2 are SEHNR and FQNEAQ (reference sequence). The variable domain in full, with the rest retrieved from reference TRBV7-9 and TRBJ2-5, is DTGVSQNPRHKITKRGQNVTFRCDPISEHNRLYWYRQTLGQGPEFLTYFQNEAQLEKSRLLSDRFSAERPKGSFSTLEIQRTEQGDSAMYLCASSRMTSGGKETQYFGPGTRLLVL.

This CDR3 reads CASSLNRGSGLQPQHF. In DNA form, the CDR3 reads TGTGCCAGCAGTTTAAATCGGGGGTCGGGTCTCCAGCCCCAGCATTTT. The chain combines TRBV12-3 or TRBV12-4 with TRBJ1-5; D is perhaps TRBD1 (5 bases). The CDR3 length is 16 residues. The germline V and J ends were trimmed by 2 bases and 7 bases, with 18 bases remaining between them.

J is TRBJ2-1 and V is TRBV21-1. TRBV21-1 is a pseudogene. This CDR3 has 10 residues. The CDR3 sequence is CATRGNEQFF. In DNA form, the CDR3 reads TGTGCCACCAGGGGAAATGAGCAGTTCTTC.

V and J are TRBV6-6 and TRBJ2-7; D call uncertain. This CDR3 comprises 15 residues. From germline, CDR1 is MNHNY and CDR2 SVGAGI (reference sequence). V was shortened by 0 bases and J by 2 bases, with 11 bases between the two germline ends. CDR3 DNA sequence: TGTGCCAGCAGTTACTCGCCCCCAGAGGCCTACGAGCAGTACGTC. Translated, it gives CASSYSPPEAYEQYV.

V is TRBV20-1 and J is TRBJ1-3; 7 nucleotides align to TRBD1. This CDR3 has 13 residues. V was pared by 1 base and J by 7 bases, with 4 bases of the junction left unmatched. Germline CDR1 reads DFQATT; CDR2 reads SNEGSKA (reference sequence). The DNA for the CDR3 is TGCAGTGCTAGAGTGACAGGGAAGAACACCATATATTTT. This translates into CSARVTGKNTIYF.

The chain couples TRBV7-9 to TRBJ1-3; 7 bases map to TRBD1. Germline CDR1 SEHNR, CDR2 FQNEAQ (reference sequence). V was pared by 2 bases and J by 4 bases, with 5 bases of the junction left unmatched. The CDR3 sequence is 15 residues long. The CDR3 DNA follows: TGTGCCAGCAGCTTAAAAGGGACAGCCGGAAACACCATATATTTT. This encodes CASSLKGTAGNTIYF.

This clonotype occurred many times. This sequence joins TRBV19 and TRBJ1-5; D remains unclear. Trimming removed 6 bases from V and 4 bases from J, with 7 bases in between. Germline V lookup: CDR1 LNHDA, CDR2 SQIVND (reference sequence). This CDR3 spans 12 amino acids. CDR3 sequence: CASSLNNQPQHF. The CDR3 DNA reads TGTGCCAGTAGCCTAAATAATCAGCCCCAGCATTTT.

This clonotype was seen a handful of times. The chain joins TRBV20-1 to TRBJ2-4; D is undetermined. This CDR3 spans 15 amino acids. Germline CDR1 and CDR2: DFQATT and SNEGSKA (reference sequence). V was trimmed by 0 bases and J by 1 base, leaving 10 bases between them. CDR3 in DNA: TGCAGTGCTAGAGATCTTGTCCCCGCCAAAAACATTCAGTACTTC. Translating gives CSARDLVPAKNIQYF.

In this sample, this clonotype turned up a few times. V gene TRBV15 combines with J gene TRBJ1-2, with D uncertain. V was shortened by 1 base and J by 2 bases, with 14 bases between the two germline ends. This CDR3 region has 16 residues. Germline-derived CDR1 and CDR2 are LNHNV and YYDKDF (reference sequence). This chain's CDR3 is CATSRAGSSLNYGYTF. The CDR3 coding sequence is TGTGCCACCAGCAGAGCTGGGTCCAGTTTAAACTATGGCTACACCTTC. Using reference TRBV15 and TRBJ1-2 for the parts outside the CDR3, the full variable domain is DAMVIQNPRYQVTQFGKPVTLSCSQTLNHNVMYWYQQKSSQAPKLLFHYYDKDFNNEADTPDNFQSRRPNTSFCFLDIRSPGLGDTAMYLCATSRAGSSLNYGYTFGSGTRLTVV.

The sample holds a few counts of this clonotype. The chain is built from TRBV4-1 and TRBJ2-5; either TRBD1 or TRBD2 may supply D (5 bases each). V was trimmed by 1 base and J by 5 bases, leaving 14 bases between them. Germline assignment: CDR1 MGHRA and CDR2 YSYEKL. The CDR3 has 15 amino acids. The CDR3 bases are TGCGCCAGCAGCCAAGCCCCGGTGTGGGGGGAGACCCAGTACTTC. Amino acids: CASSQAPVWGETQYF.

This clonotype has at least ten counts. The chain is built from TRBV30 and TRBJ1-6; a possible D gene is TRBD1 (5 bases). This CDR3 is built from 10 residues. Trimming took 5 bases from V and 14 from J, leaving 10 bases between them. The germline gives CDR1 GTSNPN, CDR2 SVGIG (reference sequence). CDR3 in DNA: TGTGCCTGGGGCCGGGGGGCCCTCCACTTT. Amino acid sequence: CAWGRGALHF.

This clonotype has just one count. The chain couples TRBV6-5 to TRBJ1-2; D is uncertain. Germline V gene lookup returns CDR1 MNHEY and CDR2 SVGAGI. The V gene lost 0 bases and the J gene lost 1 base, with 15 bases spanning the gap. There are 17 residues in the CDR3. The CDR3 sequence: CASSYSIASSLNYGYTF. The CDR3 bases are TGTGCCAGCAGTTACTCGATCGCCTCCTCTCTTAACTATGGCTACACCTTC.

The V gene is TRBV6-6, the J gene TRBJ2-7; no clear D gene. There are 12 residues in the CDR3. The V and J ends lost 6 bases and 7 bases respectively, with 13 bases between them. The germline CDR1 and CDR2 sequences are MNHNY and SVGAGI (reference sequence). CDR3 sequence: CASSQLVSEQYF. Here the CDR3 DNA reads TGTGCCAGCAGCCAGTTAGTGAGTGAGCAGTACTTC.

This clonotype was recorded a few times. V is TRBV7-8 and J is TRBJ2-7, with D perhaps TRBD2 (8 bases). Per germline, CDR1 SGHVS and CDR2 FQNEAQ. The V gene lost 5 bases and the J gene lost 7 bases, with 15 bases spanning the gap. This CDR3 region has 13 residues. The CDR3 DNA reads as TGTGCCAGCAGCCCGGGAGGGACAGCTGAGCAGTACGTC. Translation gives CASSPGGTAEQYV.

In its sample, this clonotype was seen a few times. The chain links TRBV5-1 to TRBJ2-2, with 7 bases identical to TRBD1. CDR1 is SGHRS and CDR2 is YFSETQ in the germline V gene. This CDR3 spans 15 amino acids. Trimming removed 0 bases from V and 6 bases from J; junction bases left unmatched: 5. CDR3 sequence reads: CASSLAGQGAGELFF. The CDR3 coding sequence is TGCGCCAGCAGCTTGGCGGGGCAGGGGGCCGGGGAGCTGTTTTTT.

This rearrangement joins TRBV5-4 to TRBJ2-7, with D perhaps TRBD1 or TRBD2 (5 bases each). Germline V gene data show CDR1 as SGHNT and CDR2 as YYREEE (reference sequence). The V gene lost 4 bases and the J gene lost 0 bases, with 14 bases spanning the gap. CDR3 size: 15 residues. CDR3 DNA sequence: TGTGCCAGCAGCCTCCCCGGGACGAACTCCTACGAGCAGTACGTC. Amino acids: CASSLPGTNSYEQYV.

There are a few counts of this clonotype. The chain joins TRBV5-4 to TRBJ2-7; D call uncertain. This CDR3 has 12 residues. V dropped 0 bases and J dropped 5 bases, with 6 bases sitting between them. Germline CDR1 and CDR2: SGHNT and YYREEE (reference sequence). CDR3 nucleotides: TGTGCCAGCAGCTTGGACCAAAACGAGCAGTACGTC. As protein: CASSLDQNEQYV.

This clonotype appeared once. The V and J genes are TRBV4-1 and TRBJ2-6; D possibly corresponds to TRBD1 (5 bases). CDR3 length: 16 amino acids. The germline CDR1 and CDR2 sequences are MGHRA and YSYEKL. V was pared by 2 bases and J by 0 bases, with 8 bases between. The CDR3 protein is CASSQRQSSGANVLTF. CDR3 DNA sequence: TGCGCCAGCAGCCAACGACAGAGCTCTGGGGCCAACGTCCTGACTTTC.

The genes are TRBV20-1 and TRBJ1-6; the D gene is possibly TRBD1 (5 bases). The ends were cut back, 3 bases at V and 9 bases at J, with 12 bases in the middle. CDR1 is DFQATT, CDR2 SNEGSKA, per germline (reference sequence). The CDR3 runs 13 residues. The CDR3 here is CSARTVGTSPLHF. In DNA form, the CDR3 reads TGCAGTGCTAGGACAGTAGGTACTTCACCCCTCCACTTT.

This clonotype was observed a few times. This chain uses TRBV18 with TRBJ1-1; D remains ambiguous. V lost 6 bases, J lost 1 base, and 18 bases lay in between. Per the germline V gene, CDR1 is KGHSH and CDR2 is LQKENI. The CDR3 is 16 residues long. The CDR3 sequence is CASSQSQISPNTEAFF. As DNA, the CDR3 is TGTGCCAGCTCGCAGTCACAGATTTCCCCGAACACTGAAGCTTTCTTT.

The rearrangement joins TRBV5-6 to TRBJ2-1; D may be TRBD1 (6 bases). Trimming removed 4 bases from V and 4 bases from J, with 15 bases in between. This CDR3 is built from 15 residues. Germline values: CDR1 SGHDT, CDR2 YYEEEE. CDR3 DNA sequence: TGTGCCAGCAGCCGATGGACAGCTGGATACAATGAGCAGTTCTTC. Translating it yields CASSRWTAGYNEQFF.

This clonotype has only a few counts. This chain links TRBV7-2 with TRBJ1-6; D possibly corresponds to TRBD1 (6 bases). The germline gives CDR1 SGHTA, CDR2 FQGNSA. The CDR3 spans 14 residues. V was cut by 1 base and J by 7 bases, with 8 bases left in between. CDR3 region: CASSLDRANSPLHF. CDR3 nucleotide sequence: TGTGCCAGCAGCTTAGACAGGGCCAATTCACCCCTCCACTTT. Together with reference TRBV7-2 and TRBJ1-6, the CDR3 gives the full variable domain: GAGVSQSPSNKVTEKGKDVELRCDPISGHTALYWYRQSLGQGLEFLIYFQGNSAPDKSGLPSDRFSAERTGGSVSTLTIQRTQQEDSAVYLCASSLDRANSPLHFGNGTRLTVT.

J is TRBJ2-2 and V is TRBV28; 14 bases map to TRBD2. This CDR3 spans 20 amino acids. CDR1 and CDR2 (germline): MDHEN, SYDVKM. V was pared by 5 bases and J by 1 base, with 12 bases of the junction left unmatched. CDR3 protein: CASSLYPGLAGAKNTGELFF. The CDR3 nucleotides are TGTGCCAGCAGTCTATATCCGGGACTAGCGGGGGCCAAGAACACCGGGGAGCTGTTTTTT.

This clonotype has just a few counts. The J gene is TRBJ1-2, the V gene TRBV7-9; 7 positions match TRBD1. The ends lost 4 bases at V and 5 bases at J; junction bases unmatched: 7. CDR1 is SEHNR and CDR2 is FQNEAQ in the germline V gene (reference sequence). The CDR3 is 14 amino acids. DNA of the CDR3: TGTGCCAGCAGCTCATTCCGGGACAGTTATGGCTACACCTTC. Translation gives CASSSFRDSYGYTF.

This clonotype has only a few counts. The chain's CDR3 is CASSLAGTANSPLHF. The CDR3, as DNA: TGTGCCAGCAGCTTAGCCGGGACAGCTAATTCACCCCTCCACTTT. The chain recombines TRBV7-9 with TRBJ1-6; 7 nucleotides align to TRBD1. CDR3 length: 15 residues. The V gene end was trimmed by 0 bases and the J gene end by 6 bases; junction bases not matched to a gene: 2. Per the germline V gene, CDR1 is SEHNR and CDR2 is FQNEAQ (reference sequence).

This clonotype came up a few times. The V gene is TRBV6-1, the J gene TRBJ1-2; 9 positions agree with TRBD1. V shed 4 bases and J 1 base; nucleotides not matched to a gene: 4. Per the germline V gene, CDR1 is MNHNS and CDR2 is SASEGT. The CDR3 has 15 amino acids. The CDR3: CASSAGQGSNYGYTF. The CDR3 DNA is TGTGCCAGCAGTGCAGGACAGGGGAGTAACTATGGCTACACCTTC.

Only a few counts were recorded for this clonotype. The chain recombines TRBV12-3 or TRBV12-4 with TRBJ2-5; D may be TRBD2 (7 bases). The length of the CDR3 is 13 residues. The germline V and J ends were trimmed by 9 bases and 5 bases, with 16 bases remaining between them. The CDR3 sequence is CASRGGRLETQYF. In nucleotides, the CDR3 is TGTGCCAGTAGGGGGGGTCGGTTGGAGACCCAGTACTTC.

In its sample, this clonotype was seen a few times. The V call is TRBV7-6, the J call TRBJ2-3; 9 nucleotides match TRBD2. The CDR3 runs to 18 residues. Per the germline V gene, CDR1 is SGHVS and CDR2 is FNYEAQ. J lost 0 bases, V lost 6 bases, and 13 bases had no gene match. This chain's CDR3 is CASRRIPSGTSSTDTQYF. CDR3 bases: TGTGCCAGCAGACGAATACCTTCCGGGACTAGCAGCACAGATACGCAGTATTTT.